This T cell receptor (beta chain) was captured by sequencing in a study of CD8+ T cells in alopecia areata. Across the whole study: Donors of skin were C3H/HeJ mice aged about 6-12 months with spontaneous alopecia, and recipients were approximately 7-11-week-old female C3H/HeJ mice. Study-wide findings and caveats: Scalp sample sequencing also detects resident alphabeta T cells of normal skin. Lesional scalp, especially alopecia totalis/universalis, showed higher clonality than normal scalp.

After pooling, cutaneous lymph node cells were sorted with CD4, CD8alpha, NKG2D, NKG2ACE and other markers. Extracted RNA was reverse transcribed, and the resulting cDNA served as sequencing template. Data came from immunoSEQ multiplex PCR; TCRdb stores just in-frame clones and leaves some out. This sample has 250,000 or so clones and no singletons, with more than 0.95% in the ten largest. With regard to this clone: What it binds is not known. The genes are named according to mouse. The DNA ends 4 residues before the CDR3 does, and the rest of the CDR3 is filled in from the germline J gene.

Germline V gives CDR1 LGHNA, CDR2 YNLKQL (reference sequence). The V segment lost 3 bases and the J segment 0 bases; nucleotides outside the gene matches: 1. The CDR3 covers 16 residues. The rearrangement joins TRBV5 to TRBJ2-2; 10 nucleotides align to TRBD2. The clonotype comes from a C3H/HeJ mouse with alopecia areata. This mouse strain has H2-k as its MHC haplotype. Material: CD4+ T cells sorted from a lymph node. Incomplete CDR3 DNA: TGTGCCAGCAGCCAGGGACTGGGGACAAACACCGGG. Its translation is CASSQGLGTNTG. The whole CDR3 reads CASSQGLGTNTGQLYF.